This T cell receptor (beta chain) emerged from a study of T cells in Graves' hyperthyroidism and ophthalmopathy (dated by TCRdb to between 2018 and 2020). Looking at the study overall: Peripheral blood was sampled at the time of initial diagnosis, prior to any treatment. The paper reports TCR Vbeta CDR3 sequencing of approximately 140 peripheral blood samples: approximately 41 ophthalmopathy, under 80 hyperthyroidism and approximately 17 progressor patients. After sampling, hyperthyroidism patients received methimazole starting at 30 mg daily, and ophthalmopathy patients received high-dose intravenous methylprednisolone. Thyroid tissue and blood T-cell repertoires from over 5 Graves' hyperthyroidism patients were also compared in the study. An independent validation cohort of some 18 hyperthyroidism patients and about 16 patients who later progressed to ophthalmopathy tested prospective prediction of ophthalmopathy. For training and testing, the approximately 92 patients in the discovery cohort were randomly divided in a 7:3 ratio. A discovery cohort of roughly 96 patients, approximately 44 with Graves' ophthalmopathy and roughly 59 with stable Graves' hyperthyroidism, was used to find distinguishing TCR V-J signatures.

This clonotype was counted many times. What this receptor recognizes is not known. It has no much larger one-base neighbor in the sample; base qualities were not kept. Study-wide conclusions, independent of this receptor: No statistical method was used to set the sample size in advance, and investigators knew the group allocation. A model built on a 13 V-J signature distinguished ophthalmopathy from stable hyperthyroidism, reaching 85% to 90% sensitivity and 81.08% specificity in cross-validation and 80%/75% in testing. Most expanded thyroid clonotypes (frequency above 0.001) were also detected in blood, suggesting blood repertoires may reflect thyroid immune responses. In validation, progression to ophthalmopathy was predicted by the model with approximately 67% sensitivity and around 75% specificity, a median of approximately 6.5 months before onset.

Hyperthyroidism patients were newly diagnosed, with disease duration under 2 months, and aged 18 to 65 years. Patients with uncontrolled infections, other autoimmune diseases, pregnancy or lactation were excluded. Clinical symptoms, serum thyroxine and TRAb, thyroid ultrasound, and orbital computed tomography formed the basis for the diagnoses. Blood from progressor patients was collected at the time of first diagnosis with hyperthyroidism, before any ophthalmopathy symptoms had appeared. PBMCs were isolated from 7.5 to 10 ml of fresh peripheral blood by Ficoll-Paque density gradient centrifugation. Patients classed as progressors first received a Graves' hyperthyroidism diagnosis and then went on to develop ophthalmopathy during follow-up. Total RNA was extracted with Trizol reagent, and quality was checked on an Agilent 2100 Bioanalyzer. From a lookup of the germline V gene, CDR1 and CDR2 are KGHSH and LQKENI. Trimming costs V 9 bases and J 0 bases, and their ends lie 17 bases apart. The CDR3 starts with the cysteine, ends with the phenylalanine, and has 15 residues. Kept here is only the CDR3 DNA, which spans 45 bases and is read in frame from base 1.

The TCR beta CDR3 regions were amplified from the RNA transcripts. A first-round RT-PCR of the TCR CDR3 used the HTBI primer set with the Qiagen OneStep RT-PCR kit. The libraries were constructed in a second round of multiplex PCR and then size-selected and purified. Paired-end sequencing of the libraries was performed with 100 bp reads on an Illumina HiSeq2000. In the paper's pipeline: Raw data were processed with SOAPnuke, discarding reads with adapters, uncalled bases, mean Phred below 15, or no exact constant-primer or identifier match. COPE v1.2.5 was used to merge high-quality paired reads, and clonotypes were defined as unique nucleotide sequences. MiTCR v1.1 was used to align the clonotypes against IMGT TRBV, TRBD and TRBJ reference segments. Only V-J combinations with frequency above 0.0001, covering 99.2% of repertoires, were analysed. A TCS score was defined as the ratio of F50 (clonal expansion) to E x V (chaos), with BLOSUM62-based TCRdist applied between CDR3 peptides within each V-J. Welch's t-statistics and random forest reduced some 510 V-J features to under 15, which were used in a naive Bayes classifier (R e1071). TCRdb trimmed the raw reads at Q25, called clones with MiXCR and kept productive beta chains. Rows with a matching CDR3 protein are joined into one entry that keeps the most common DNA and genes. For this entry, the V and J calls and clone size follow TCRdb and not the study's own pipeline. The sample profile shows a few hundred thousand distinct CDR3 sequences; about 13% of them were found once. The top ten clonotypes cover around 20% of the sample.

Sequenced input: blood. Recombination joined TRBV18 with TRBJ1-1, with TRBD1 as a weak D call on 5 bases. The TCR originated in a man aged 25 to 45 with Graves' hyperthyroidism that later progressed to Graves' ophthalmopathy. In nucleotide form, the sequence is TGTGCCAGTCAGAGATCGGGACGGTTGAACACTGAAGCTTTCTTT. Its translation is CASQRSGRLNTEAFF. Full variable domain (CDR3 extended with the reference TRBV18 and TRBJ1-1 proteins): NAGVMQNPRHLVRRRGQEARLRCSPMKGHSHVYWYRQLPEEGLKFMVYLQKENIIDESGMPKERFSAEFPKEGPSILRIQQVVRGDSAAYFCASQRSGRLNTEAFFGQGTRLTVV.